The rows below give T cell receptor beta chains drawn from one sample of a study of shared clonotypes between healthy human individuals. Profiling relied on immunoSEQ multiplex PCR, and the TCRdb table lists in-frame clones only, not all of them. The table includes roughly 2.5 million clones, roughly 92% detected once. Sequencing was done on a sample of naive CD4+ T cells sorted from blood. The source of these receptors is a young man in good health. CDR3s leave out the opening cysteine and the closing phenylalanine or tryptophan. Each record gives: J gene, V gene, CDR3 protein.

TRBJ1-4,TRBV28,ASFDARNEKLF
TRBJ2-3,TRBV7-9,ASSLGQGSDTQY
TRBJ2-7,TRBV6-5,ASRWTSGGHEQY
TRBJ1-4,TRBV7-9,ASSLEAGPNEKLF
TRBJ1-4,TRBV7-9,ASSVQMGNEKLF
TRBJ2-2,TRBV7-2,ASSLAFVTGELF
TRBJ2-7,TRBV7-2,ASGEYEQY
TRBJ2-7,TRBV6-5,ASSYSDSYEQY
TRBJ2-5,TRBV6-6,ASSRSETQY
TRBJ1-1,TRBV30,AWGQGNTEAF
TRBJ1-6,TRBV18,ASSALGGPNYSPLH
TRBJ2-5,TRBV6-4,ASSVSGREGETQY
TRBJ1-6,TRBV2,ASSERTGDTNSPLH
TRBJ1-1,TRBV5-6,ASSLGQPAAEAF
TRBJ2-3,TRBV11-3,ASSLASDTQY
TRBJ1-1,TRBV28,ASSPQGIPEAF
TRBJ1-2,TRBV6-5,ASSPRGRDYGYT
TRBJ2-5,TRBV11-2,ATSRGPQTQY
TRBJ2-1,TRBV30,AWSQGQGTYNEQF
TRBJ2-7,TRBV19,ATKAEVPPYEQY
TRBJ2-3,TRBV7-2,ASRFSSTDTQY
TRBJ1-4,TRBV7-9,ASSLIVLDSDEKLF
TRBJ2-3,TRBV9,ASSVGTGSSTDTQY
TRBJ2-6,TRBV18,ASSPDSFSRSGANVLT
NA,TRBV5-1,ASSDPTYEQY
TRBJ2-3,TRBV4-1,ASSQAAYLGTDTQY
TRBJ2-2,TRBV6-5,ASSAQGSTGELF
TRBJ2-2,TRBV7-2,ASSRQGGSNTGELF
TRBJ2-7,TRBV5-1,ASSTGTGAEAGQY
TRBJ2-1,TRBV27,ASSAYRDRGYNEQF
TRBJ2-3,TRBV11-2,ASSPLAGNRASGDTQY
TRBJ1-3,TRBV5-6,ASSLSFVGPGNTIY
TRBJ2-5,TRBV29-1,SVEVGGRETQY
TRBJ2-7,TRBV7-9,ASSLGTSRDEQY
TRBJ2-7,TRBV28,ASSLSQGSYEQY
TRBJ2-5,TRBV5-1,ASSGGQTFQETQY
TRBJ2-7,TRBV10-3,AISDGLEAYEQY
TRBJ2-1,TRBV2,ASSDRVGNNEQF
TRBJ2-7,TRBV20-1,SAREGQEQY
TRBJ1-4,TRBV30,AWTALDSNEKLF
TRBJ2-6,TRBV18,ASSGGGSGANVLT
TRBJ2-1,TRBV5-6,ASSSSGSVYNEQF
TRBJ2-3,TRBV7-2,ASSLVPSGDTQY
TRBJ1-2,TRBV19,ASSEHRGKT
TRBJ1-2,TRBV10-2,ASSGAGQGTNYGYT
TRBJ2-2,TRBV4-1,ASSQTRTGHPNTGELF
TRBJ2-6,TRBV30,AWSWAGGASGANVLT
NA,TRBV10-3,AISSGGYEQY
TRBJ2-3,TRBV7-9,ASSLVSDTQY
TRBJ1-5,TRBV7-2,ASSLDRAEPQH
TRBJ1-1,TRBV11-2,ASSLRGVTEAF
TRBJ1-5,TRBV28,ASSPDRGDQPQH
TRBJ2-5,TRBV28,ASSSPGERGQETQY